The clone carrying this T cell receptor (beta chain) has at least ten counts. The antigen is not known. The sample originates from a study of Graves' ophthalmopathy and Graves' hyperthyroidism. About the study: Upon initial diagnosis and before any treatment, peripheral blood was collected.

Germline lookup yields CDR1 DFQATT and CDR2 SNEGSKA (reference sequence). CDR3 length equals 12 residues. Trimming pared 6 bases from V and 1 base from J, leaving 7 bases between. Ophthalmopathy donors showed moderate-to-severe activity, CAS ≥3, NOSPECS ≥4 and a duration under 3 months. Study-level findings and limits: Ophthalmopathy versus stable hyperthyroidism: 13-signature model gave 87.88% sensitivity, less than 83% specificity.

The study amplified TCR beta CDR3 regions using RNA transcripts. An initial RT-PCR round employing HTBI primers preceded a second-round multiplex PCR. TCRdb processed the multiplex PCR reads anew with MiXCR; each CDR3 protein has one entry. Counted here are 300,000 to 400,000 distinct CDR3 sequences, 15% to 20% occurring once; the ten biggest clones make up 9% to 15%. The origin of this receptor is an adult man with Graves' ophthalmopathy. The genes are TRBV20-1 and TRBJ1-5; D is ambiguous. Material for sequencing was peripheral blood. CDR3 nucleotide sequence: TGCAGTGCCAGGAGGAGCAATCAGCCCCAGCATTTT. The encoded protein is CSARRSNQPQHF.